The 14 T cell receptor beta chains in this list originate from one sample, sequenced in a study of blood T cell repertoires in COVID-19. Only in-frame clones appear in the TCRdb table, and some are missing; sequencing was by immunoSEQ multiplex PCR. The data show under 300,000 clones, around 87% seen once. Sequencing input: peripheral blood. These receptors were obtained from a woman aged 70-85 years with active or convalescent COVID-19.

CDR3 in DNA: TGCGCCAGCAGCCGGAACAGGGAAAATTCACCCCTCCACTTT. Translated, it gives CASSRNRENSPLHF. The genes are TRBV5-1 and TRBJ1-6; weak D call: TRBD1 (6 bases). The CDR3 consists of 14 residues. The V and J ends lost 4 bases and 7 bases respectively, with 12 bases between them. CDR1 is SGHRS and CDR2 is YFSETQ in the germline V gene. Combining the CDR3 with reference TRBV5-1 and TRBJ1-6 gives the whole variable domain KAGVTQTPRYLIKTRGQQVTLSCSPISGHRSVSWYQQTPGQGLQFLFEYFSETQRNKGNFPGRFSGRQFSNSRSEMNVSTLELGDSALYLCASSRNRENSPLHFGNGTRLTVT.

V and J are TRBV12-5 and TRBJ2-7; 8 bases align to TRBD1. This CDR3 has 14 amino acids. Germline CDR1 reads LGHNT; CDR2 reads FRNRAP. With V trimmed by 5 bases and J by 5 bases, 8 bases remained unmatched. The CDR3 is CASGTHRQGNEQYF. CDR3 sequence (DNA): TGTGCTAGTGGTACGCATCGACAGGGGAACGAGCAGTACTTC.

V gene TRBV6-1 combines with J gene TRBJ1-5; D is undetermined. Trimming pared 6 bases from V and 2 bases from J, leaving 11 bases between. The CDR3 runs 14 residues. Germline CDR1 MNHNS, CDR2 SASEGT. CDR3 coding DNA: TGTGCCAGCAGCCCCTTGGGAGGCAATCAGCCCCAGCATTTT. This gives the protein CASSPLGGNQPQHF.

The V and J genes are TRBV15 and TRBJ2-2; tentative D call: TRBD1 (6 bases). The CDR3 covers 18 residues. V dropped 0 bases and J dropped 7 bases, with 21 bases sitting between them. CDR1 is LNHNV, CDR2 YYDKDF, per germline (reference sequence). CDR3 sequence: CATSRELSSVGASGELFF. The CDR3 region has the DNA TGTGCCACCAGCAGAGAACTCTCTTCGGTGGGGGCCAGCGGGGAGCTGTTTTTT.

This clone came up a few times. The V call is TRBV14, the J call TRBJ2-5; TRBD2 is a possible D gene (6 bases). Trimming shortened V by 4 bases and J by 2 bases, and 14 bases separated the two germline ends. Germline CDR1 SGHDN, CDR2 FVKESK. The CDR3 runs 15 residues. Here the CDR3 DNA reads TGTGCCAGCAGCCGTTCAACTAGCAGGCAAGAGACCCAGTACTTC. It specifies CASSRSTSRQETQYF.

The chain couples TRBV18 to TRBJ2-7, with 8 bases that match TRBD1. The CDR3 runs 13 residues. In germline, CDR1 is KGHSH, CDR2 LQKENI. V lost 3 bases and J lost 5; bases outside the gene matches: 3. This chain's CDR3 is CASSPDRAHEQYF. The CDR3 nucleotides read TGTGCCAGCTCACCGGACAGGGCCCACGAGCAGTACTTC.

This chain connects TRBV25-1 to TRBJ1-3; 9 bases agree with TRBD1. This CDR3 comprises 16 residues. J lost 4 bases, V lost 3 bases, and 7 bases had no gene match. CDR1 and CDR2 from the germline V gene are MGHDK and SYGVNS. CDR3 region: CASSDSGQGKGNTIYF. The CDR3 bases are TGTGCCAGCAGTGACTCTGGACAGGGGAAAGGAAACACCATATATTTT. The full variable domain, completed using reference TRBV25-1 and TRBJ1-3, is EADIYQTPRYLVIGTGKKITLECSQTMGHDKMYWYQQDPGMELHLIHYSYGVNSTEKGDLSSESTVSRIRTEHFPLTLESARPSHTSQYLCASSDSGQGKGNTIYFGEGSWLTVV.

The genes are TRBV16 and TRBJ1-6; D is ambiguous. Per germline, CDR1 KGHSY and CDR2 FQNENV. The CDR3 is made up of 14 amino acids. Trimming cost V 4 bases and J 7 bases, with 11 bases left between them. CDR3 sequence: CASSLGTVNSPLHF. In DNA form, the CDR3 reads TGTGCCAGCAGCCTGGGCACGGTCAATTCACCCCTCCACTTT.

This chain links TRBV12-3 or TRBV12-4 with TRBJ2-7, with 7 bases identical to TRBD2. Unmatched junction bases numbered 9, after V lost 6 bases and J lost 7 bases. The CDR3 contains 13 residues. DNA of the CDR3: TGTGCCAGCAGCCCTGGGGTGGGGGGGGAGCAGTACTTC. Its translation is CASSPGVGGEQYF.

In its sample, this clone was seen a few times. V and J are TRBV2 and TRBJ2-2; D may be TRBD1 (6 bases). The CDR3 is 14 amino acids. Germline V gene sequence: CDR1 SNHLY, CDR2 FYNNEI. With 4 bases removed from V and 0 bases from J, the gap between germline ends came to 6 bases. CDR3 nucleotides: TGTGCCAGCAGTGGGACAGCGAACACCGGGGAGCTGTTTTTT. Translating gives CASSGTANTGELFF.

This clone has just one count. The CDR3 region is CASGKSYEQFF. CDR3 coding DNA: TGTGCCAGCGGTAAGAGCTATGAGCAGTTCTTC. V gene TRBV7-6 combines with J gene TRBJ2-1; the D is unclear. Looked up from germline, CDR1 is SGHVS and CDR2 is FNYEAQ. The CDR3 sequence is 11 residues long. V was shortened by 8 bases and J by 8 bases, with 10 bases between the two germline ends.

The V and J genes are TRBV9 and TRBJ2-7; D call uncertain. Germline V gives CDR1 SGDLS, CDR2 YYNGEE. V lost 4 bases to trimming and J lost 5 bases, with 10 bases between them. The CDR3 length is 12 residues. CDR3: CASSSNQDEQYF. The CDR3 coding sequence is TGTGCCAGCAGCTCCAACCAGGACGAGCAGTACTTC.

This clone was seen just once. The chain links TRBV5-4 to TRBJ1-1; D possibly corresponds to TRBD1 (5 bases). The CDR3 extends over 15 amino acids. The ends were cut back, 5 bases at V and 1 base at J, with 15 bases in the middle. CDR1 is SGHNT, CDR2 YYREEE, per germline (reference sequence). The CDR3 DNA follows: TGTGCCAGCAGAGGAGGGCCTACAGGGAACACTGAAGCTTTCTTT. Translation gives CASRGGPTGNTEAFF. The whole variable domain, remainder taken from reference TRBV5-4 and TRBJ1-1, is ETGVTQSPTHLIKTRGQQVTLRCSSQSGHNTVSWYQQALGQGPQFIFQYYREEENGRGNFPPRFSGLQFPNYSSELNVNALELDDSALYLCASRGGPTGNTEAFFGQGTRLTVV.

V gene TRBV5-6 combines with J gene TRBJ1-3; 11 bases map to TRBD1. Germline V lookup: CDR1 SGHDT, CDR2 YYEEEE. Germline trimming cut 4 bases from V and 2 bases from J; bases unmatched to any gene: 5. This CDR3 is 16 amino acids long. CDR3 coding DNA: TGTGCCAGCAGCCCGGGGACAGGGGGTCCTGGAAACACCATATATTTT. Translation: CASSPGTGGPGNTIYF.